A selection of T cell receptor beta chains follows, all from one sample in a study of blood T cell repertoires in COVID-19. TCRdb's copy holds only in-frame clones and misses some; the assay was immunoSEQ multiplex PCR. This repertoire shows fewer than 200,000 clones, almost 85% found once; its top ten account for approximately 2.6%. Sequencing was performed on peripheral blood. These receptors all come from a woman aged 80 or older with COVID-19, enrolled during active disease. The CDR3 runs from the conserved cysteine through the conserved F or W. Each record gives: J gene, V gene, D gene, clone size, CDR3 protein, CDR3 DNA. The D gene is left open where the match is weak. Clone size is stated in some rows and not others, as once, few, many or a class when expanded.

>TRBJ1-1|TRBV11-2|NA|few
CASSLVRQMNTEAFF
TGTGCCAGCAGCTTAGTAAGACAGATGAACACTGAAGCTTTCTTT
>TRBJ1-2|TRBV29-1|NA|NA
CSVRKRGSGGGYGYTF
TGCAGCGTTCGTAAGAGGGGCAGTGGGGGCGGCTATGGCTACACCTTC
>TRBJ2-1|TRBV11-2|TRBD2|NA
CASSPGGGLAGSYNEQFF
TGTGCCAGCAGCCCGGGGGGTGGACTAGCGGGATCCTACAATGAGCAGTTCTTC
>TRBJ1-1|TRBV12-3/TRBV12-4|NA|NA
CASSFVGGTEAFF
TGTGCCAGCAGTTTTGTCGGGGGCACTGAAGCTTTCTTT
>TRBJ2-7|TRBV5-5|TRBD2|few
CASSTQLAGGYGHYEQYF
TGTGCCAGCAGCACCCAGCTAGCGGGGGGCTATGGGCACTACGAGCAGTACTTC
>TRBJ1-5|TRBV5-5|NA|NA
CASSLLSGNSQPQHF
TGTGCCAGCAGCTTGTTATCCGGGAATAGTCAGCCCCAGCATTTT
>TRBJ1-2|TRBV5-6|NA|NA
CASRRGGGTYGYTF
TGTGCCAGCAGAAGGGGAGGGGGGACCTATGGCTACACCTTC
>TRBJ1-1|TRBV19|TRBD1|NA
CASSRDRAGTEAFF
TGTGCCAGTAGCAGAGACAGGGCTGGCACTGAAGCTTTCTTT
>TRBJ2-7|TRBV6-6|NA|NA
CASSPNGGLSYEQYF
TGTGCCAGCTCGCCAAACGGGGGTCTTTCCTACGAGCAGTACTTC
>TRBJ2-5|TRBV2|TRBD2|NA
CASSVSLAEQETQYF
TGTGCCAGCAGTGTCTCACTAGCGGAACAAGAGACCCAGTACTTC
>TRBJ1-6|TRBV5-6|TRBD1|NA
CASRSTGTGDSPLHF
TGTGCCAGCAGGTCAACCGGGACAGGCGATTCACCCCTCCACTTT
>TRBJ2-7|TRBV30|NA|many
CAWMRSYEQYF
TGTGCCTGGATGAGGTCCTACGAGCAGTACTTC
>TRBJ2-2|TRBV10-2|NA|NA
CASSELGDTGELFF
TGCGCCAGCAGTGAATTAGGGGACACCGGGGAGCTGTTTTTT